The 6 T cell receptor beta chains presented below share a single source sample, sequenced in a study of T cell changes during pregnancy in multiple sclerosis. Sequenced by immunoSEQ multiplex PCR; TCRdb stores in-frame clones only, minus some. In the table there are around 56,000 clones, around nine tenths of which are singletons. The source was peripheral blood, collected in the first trimester of pregnancy. The source of these receptors is a female donor in good health, enrolled as a control in a pregnancy study.

CDR3 sequence (DNA): TGTGCCAGCAGTTTAGTCGGGCAGACTAACTCCTACGAGCAGTACTTC. It is translated as CASSLVGQTNSYEQYF. This chain links TRBV27 with TRBJ2-7; weak D call: TRBD2 (5 bases). The CDR3 covers 16 residues. V dropped 2 bases and J dropped 0 bases, with 14 bases sitting between them. Looked up from germline, CDR1 is MNHEY and CDR2 is SMNVEV (reference sequence).

This chain links TRBV10-1 with TRBJ2-2, with a tentative D call TRBD2 (5 bases). The CDR3 totals 13 residues. Trimming shortened V by 9 bases and J by 5 bases, and 13 bases separated the two germline ends. CDR1 and CDR2 from the germline V gene are WNHNN and SYGVQD (reference sequence). In DNA, the CDR3 is TGCGCCAGTGGGCATTCGGGGACCGGGGAGCTGTTTTTT. It yields the protein CASGHSGTGELFF.

A single count supports this clone. V is TRBV7-9 and J is TRBJ2-7, with TRBD1 matching over 7 bases. Germline V gene lookup returns CDR1 SEHNR and CDR2 FQNEAQ (reference sequence). V trimming: 5 bases; J trimming: 3 bases; junction bases outside the gene matches: 7. This CDR3 is built from 14 residues. The CDR3 DNA reads as TGTGCCAGCAGCCCCCGGGACAGTATCTACGAGCAGTACTTC. Protein product: CASSPRDSIYEQYF.

The chain is built from TRBV11-2 and TRBJ2-7; maybe TRBD1 (6 bases). V shed 5 bases and J shed 2 bases, with 19 bases lying between them. CDR1 is SGHAT and CDR2 is FQNNGV in the germline V gene. This CDR3 region has 16 residues. The CDR3 protein is CASSKLTGRGTYEQYF. Written as DNA, the CDR3 is TGTGCCAGCAGCAAATTGACAGGCAGAGGAACCTACGAGCAGTACTTC.

The rearrangement uses TRBV19 and TRBJ2-5; 11 bases fit TRBD2. V shed 8 bases, J shed 4 bases, and the junction held 12 bases outside the gene matches. The length of the CDR3 is 16 residues. Per the germline V gene, CDR1 is LNHDA and CDR2 is SQIVND (reference sequence). The CDR3 loop is CASSDPGLAVLETQYF. CDR3 nucleotides: TGTGCCAGTTCAGACCCGGGACTAGCGGTATTAGAGACCCAGTACTTC.

The chain combines TRBV5-5 with TRBJ1-3; D unclear. V lost 4 bases, J lost 1 base, and 15 bases lay in between. The germline V gene has CDR1 SGHKS and CDR2 YYEKEE (reference sequence). This CDR3 has 16 residues. DNA of the CDR3: TGTGCCAGCAGCGATATCCGAACTCGTTCTGGAAACACCATATATTTT. This encodes CASSDIRTRSGNTIYF.